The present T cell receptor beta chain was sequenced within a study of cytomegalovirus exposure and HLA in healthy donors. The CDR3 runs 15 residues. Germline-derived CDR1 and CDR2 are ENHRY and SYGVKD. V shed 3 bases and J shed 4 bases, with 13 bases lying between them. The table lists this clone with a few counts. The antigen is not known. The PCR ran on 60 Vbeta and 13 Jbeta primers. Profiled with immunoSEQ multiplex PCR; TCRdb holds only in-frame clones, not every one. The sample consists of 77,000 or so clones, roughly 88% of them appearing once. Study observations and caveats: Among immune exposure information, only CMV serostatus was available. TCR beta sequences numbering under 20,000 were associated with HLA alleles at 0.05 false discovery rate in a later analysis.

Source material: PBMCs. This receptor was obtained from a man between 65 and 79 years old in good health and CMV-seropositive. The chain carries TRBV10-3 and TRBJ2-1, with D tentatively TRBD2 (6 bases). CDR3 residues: CAISDWAGYYNEQFF. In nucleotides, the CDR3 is TGTGCCATCAGTGACTGGGCGGGGTATTACAATGAGCAGTTCTTC.